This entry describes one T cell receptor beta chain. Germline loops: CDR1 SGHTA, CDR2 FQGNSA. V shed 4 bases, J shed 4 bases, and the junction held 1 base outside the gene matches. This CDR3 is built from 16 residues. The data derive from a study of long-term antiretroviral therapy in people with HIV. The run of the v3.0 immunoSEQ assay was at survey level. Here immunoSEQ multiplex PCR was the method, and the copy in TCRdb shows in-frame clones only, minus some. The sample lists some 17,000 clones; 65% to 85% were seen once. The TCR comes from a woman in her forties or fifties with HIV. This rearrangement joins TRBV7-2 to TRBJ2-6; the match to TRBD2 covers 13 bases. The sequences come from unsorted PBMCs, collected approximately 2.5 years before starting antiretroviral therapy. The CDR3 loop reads CASSSGLAGGANVLTF. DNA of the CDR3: TGTGCCAGCAGCTCGGGACTAGCGGGGGGGGCCAACGTCCTGACTTTC. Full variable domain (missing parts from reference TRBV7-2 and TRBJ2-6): GAGVSQSPSNKVTEKGKDVELRCDPISGHTALYWYRQSLGQGLEFLIYFQGNSAPDKSGLPSDRFSAERTGGSVSTLTIQRTQQEDSAVYLCASSSGLAGGANVLTFGAGSRLTVL.